The 26 T cell receptor beta chains presented below share a single source sample, sequenced in a study of CD8+ T cells in alopecia areata (dated by TCRdb to 2016 to 2018). This specimen's treatment or condition label, interpreted: oral pan-JAK inhibitor, 5-10 mg twice daily. The library relied on the immunoSEQ multiplex PCR assay. For TCR sequencing, RNA was extracted from every sample and reverse transcribed into cDNA to serve as template. Imported from immuneACCESS, the table was reduced by TCRdb to in-frame sequences with V and J called. These copies leave out some clones; in studies compared against another copy, an unresolved V gene accounts for under half, and the cause of the remainder is not known. Present in this sample are 200,000 to 250,000 clones, 30% to 40% of which were seen just once. Around 0.48% of the sample is in the top ten clones. The sequencing used CD4+ T cells sorted from blood, collected at approximately week 30, from a patient treated with tofacitinib. The receptors were sampled from a human donor with alopecia areata.

This clone was found once. The rearrangement joins TRBV27 to TRBJ1-5; D unresolved. CDR3 length equals 20 residues. The V end was cut by 0 bases, the J end by 2 bases, with 23 bases between. Germline V gives CDR1 MNHEY, CDR2 SMNVEV (reference sequence). The CDR3, as DNA: TGTGCCAGCAGTTTATCCCCTTCAGTGTACCCATTTAGGGGCAATCAGCCCCAGCATTTT. As protein: CASSLSPSVYPFRGNQPQHF.

Of note for this clone: Within the sample, other DNA sequences also encode this same CDR3. The rearrangement joins TRBV7-2 to TRBJ2-6; weak D call: TRBD2 (5 bases). From germline, CDR1 is SGHTA and CDR2 FQGNSA. CDR3 length: 16 residues. The V and J ends lost 1 base and 0 bases respectively, with 7 bases between them. The CDR3 sequence is CASSLVALSGANVLTF. The DNA of the CDR3 is TGTGCCAGCAGCTTAGTAGCGCTCTCTGGGGCCAACGTCCTGACTTTC. The full variable domain, its missing parts supplied by reference TRBV7-2 and TRBJ2-6, is GAGVSQSPSNKVTEKGKDVELRCDPISGHTALYWYRQSLGQGLEFLIYFQGNSAPDKSGLPSDRFSAERTGGSVSTLTIQRTQQEDSAVYLCASSLVALSGANVLTFGAGSRLTVL.

The V and J genes are TRBV5-4 and TRBJ2-1, with D perhaps matching TRBD1 (5 bases). V was cut by 1 base and J by 0 bases, with 8 bases left in between. Germline loops: CDR1 SGHNT, CDR2 YYREEE (reference sequence). The CDR3 length is 15 residues. Here the CDR3 reads CASSLQGSSYNEQFF. The CDR3 bases are TGTGCCAGCAGCTTGCAGGGTAGCTCCTACAATGAGCAGTTCTTC.

The rearrangement links TRBV18 to TRBJ1-1, with D maybe TRBD1 (6 bases). Per germline, CDR1 KGHSH and CDR2 LQKENI. CDR3 length: 15 amino acids. V was clipped by 4 bases and J by 2 bases, with 14 bases between them. The CDR3 is CASSLSDSPNTEAFF. CDR3 nucleotide sequence: TGTGCCAGCTCACTATCGGACAGTCCAAACACTGAAGCTTTCTTT.

There are a few counts of this clone. The gene calls are TRBV19 and TRBJ1-3; D might be TRBD1 (5 bases). The CDR3 length is 16 residues. V was pared by 8 bases and J by 1 base, with 18 bases between. Germline lookup yields CDR1 LNHDA and CDR2 SQIVND (reference sequence). The CDR3 bases are TGTGCCAGTTCCAGGGAGCCCCTACTATCTGGAAACACCATATATTTT. Encoded protein: CASSREPLLSGNTIYF. Based on the CDR3 plus reference TRBV19 and TRBJ1-3, the full variable domain is DGGITQSPKYLFRKEGQNVTLSCEQNLNHDAMYWYRQDPGQGLRLIYYSQIVNDFQKGDIAEGYSVSREKKESFPLTVTSAQKNPTAFYLCASSREPLLSGNTIYFGEGSWLTVV.

The gene calls are TRBV6-5 and TRBJ2-2; TRBD2 agrees at 9 bases. The CDR3 length is 15 residues. V dropped 4 bases and J dropped 6; count of bases not matched to a gene: 6. The germline V gene has CDR1 MNHEY and CDR2 SVGAGI. CDR3: CASSWGGRAAGELFF. Written as DNA, the CDR3 is TGTGCCAGCAGTTGGGGCGGGAGGGCCGCCGGGGAGCTGTTTTTT.

The V gene is TRBV19, the J gene TRBJ2-6, with D unclear. The CDR3 is made up of 15 amino acids. Germline loops: CDR1 LNHDA, CDR2 SQIVND (reference sequence). Trimming left V 9 bases short and J 0 bases short, with 12 bases between. The DNA of the CDR3 is TGTGCCAGCACCCGCCACAGCTCTGGGGCCAACGTCCTGACTTTC. Protein product: CASTRHSSGANVLTF.

This clone was picked up a small number of times. The chain couples TRBV5-1 to TRBJ2-3, with 9 bases identical to TRBD1. This CDR3 contains 18 residues. The V gene's germline CDR1 is SGHRS and CDR2 YFSETQ. V lost 3 bases and J lost 1; bases outside the gene matches: 12. The CDR3 DNA is TGCGCCAGCAGCTCCCTGGGGAACAGGGGGCGAGGCACAGATACGCAGTATTTT. Protein: CASSSLGNRGRGTDTQYF.

This clone was observed a few times. The gene calls are TRBV2 and TRBJ1-6; perhaps TRBD1 as D (5 bases). The germline V gene encodes CDR1 SNHLY and CDR2 FYNNEI. V lost 6 bases and J lost 5, with 14 bases in between. The CDR3 extends over 15 amino acids. Here the CDR3 DNA reads TGTGCCAGCAGACGGGTGGGGGGGGATAATTCACCCCTCCACTTT. Translated, it gives CASRRVGGDNSPLHF.

The chain joins TRBV5-1 to TRBJ2-1; 7 nucleotides agree with TRBD2. The CDR3 is made up of 15 amino acids. Germline-derived CDR1 and CDR2 are SGHRS and YFSETQ. After removal of 5 bases from V and 8 bases from J, the junction contained 13 bases not matched to a gene. The CDR3 loop is CASRDGLAALDEQFF. The DNA for the CDR3 is TGCGCCAGCAGAGACGGCCTAGCGGCCCTTGATGAGCAGTTCTTC.

CDR3 nucleotide sequence: TGTGCCACCGCTACCCTGAGCTCCTACAATGAGCAGTTCTTC. It is translated as CATATLSSYNEQFF. The V gene is TRBV18, the J gene TRBJ2-1; no reliable D call. The CDR3 has 14 amino acids. Trimming shortened V by 10 bases and J by 0 bases, and 13 bases separated the two germline ends. The germline V gene has CDR1 KGHSH and CDR2 LQKENI. Full variable domain (rest looked up from reference TRBV18 and TRBJ2-1): NAGVMQNPRHLVRRRGQEARLRCSPMKGHSHVYWYRQLPEEGLKFMVYLQKENIIDESGMPKERFSAEFPKEGPSILRIQQVVRGDSAAYFCATATLSSYNEQFFGPGTRLTVL.

The rearrangement joins TRBV6-1 to TRBJ2-7, with TRBD1 matching 8 bases. The CDR3 is 13 residues long. Germline CDR1 reads MNHNS; CDR2 reads SASEGT. J gave up 3 bases and V 6 bases, and 4 bases lay outside the gene matches. The CDR3 region has the DNA TGTGCCAGCAGCCGGGACAGGATCTACGAGCAGTACTTC. This translates into CASSRDRIYEQYF.

This clone was seen only a few times. The chain is built from TRBV23-1 and TRBJ1-2, with D tentatively TRBD1 (5 bases). TRBV23-1 is labeled an ORF, and its function is uncertain. The CDR3 runs to 18 residues. The V and J ends lost 0 bases and 0 bases respectively, with 17 bases between them. Here the CDR3 reads CASSQSRVKGITNYGYTF. In DNA, the CDR3 is TGCGCCAGCAGTCAATCAAGGGTAAAGGGGATCACTAACTATGGCTACACCTTC.

The V gene is TRBV4-1, the J gene TRBJ2-3, with D uncertain. Germline V gene lookup returns CDR1 MGHRA and CDR2 YSYEKL. Deletions cut 0 bases from V and 5 bases from J, with 6 bases between. This CDR3 comprises 13 residues. For the CDR3, the DNA is TGCGCCAGCAGCCAAGATGGAAGAGATACGCAGTATTTT. Protein: CASSQDGRDTQYF.

With regard to this clone: Relative to the germline gene, one junction end is altered; a read error may explain this. The J gene is TRBJ2-1, the V gene TRBV9, with 7 bases lining up with TRBD2. Germline V gives CDR1 SGDLS, CDR2 YYNGEE. This CDR3 comprises 13 residues. Written as DNA, the CDR3 is TGTGCCAGCAGCGAGGGACTATCTGGGAGGTTAGTCTTC. Residues: CASSEGLSGRLVF. Full variable domain (remainder filled in from reference TRBV9 and TRBJ2-1): DSGVTQTPKHLITATGQRVTLRCSPRSGDLSVYWYQQSLDQGLQFLIQYYNGEERAKGNILERFSAQQFPDLHSELNLSSLELGDSALYFCASSEGLSGRLVFGPGTRLTVL.

In this sample, this clone turned up a few times. This chain joins TRBV5-1 and TRBJ1-1; tentative D call: TRBD1 (6 bases). CDR3 length equals 15 residues. V lost 2 bases and J lost 3, with 14 bases in between. Germline loops: CDR1 SGHRS, CDR2 YFSETQ. In DNA form, the CDR3 reads TGCGCCAGCAGCTTAGGGGGGCCGGCGGACACTGAAGCTTTCTTT. The encoded protein is CASSLGGPADTEAFF. Complete variable domain (other parts from reference TRBV5-1 and TRBJ1-1): KAGVTQTPRYLIKTRGQQVTLSCSPISGHRSVSWYQQTPGQGLQFLFEYFSETQRNKGNFPGRFSGRQFSNSRSEMNVSTLELGDSALYLCASSLGGPADTEAFFGQGTRLTVV.

This clone was counted once. The chain joins TRBV20-1 to TRBJ2-1; tentative D call: TRBD1 (6 bases). The V end lost 5 bases, the J end lost 9 bases, and 11 bases lay between the germline ends. The CDR3 runs to 11 residues. Per germline, CDR1 DFQATT and CDR2 SNEGSKA (reference sequence). The CDR3 DNA reads as TGCAGTGCTTTCCGGACAGTTGAGCAGTTCTTC. This encodes CSAFRTVEQFF.

This rearrangement joins TRBV9 to TRBJ2-1; D gene ambiguous. The CDR3 length is 13 residues. Trimming left V 0 bases short and J 8 bases short, with 9 bases between. The germline CDR1 and CDR2 sequences are SGDLS and YYNGEE. CDR3 DNA sequence: TGTGCCAGCAGCGTAGCGTGGGTAGATGAGCAGTTCTTC. Its protein is CASSVAWVDEQFF.

J is TRBJ2-7 and V is TRBV19; D not certain. The CDR3 length is 14 residues. CDR1 LNHDA and CDR2 SQIVND come from the germline V gene (reference sequence). The V gene lost 2 bases and the J gene lost 0 bases, with 8 bases spanning the gap. In DNA form, the CDR3 reads TGTGCCAGTAGTATACCCGGGTACTCCTACGAGCAGTACTTC. Translating gives CASSIPGYSYEQYF.

Only a few counts were recorded for this clone. V usage is TRBV27 and J usage is TRBJ1-2; 8 nucleotides line up with TRBD1. Per the germline V gene, CDR1 is MNHEY and CDR2 is SMNVEV (reference sequence). V was clipped by 6 bases and J by 6 bases; unmatched bases: 6. The CDR3 spans 13 residues. CDR3 sequence reads: CASRGTGGDGYTF. The CDR3 bases are TGTGCCAGCAGAGGTACAGGGGGGGATGGCTACACCTTC.

The chain couples TRBV4-1 to TRBJ1-2; D remains ambiguous. CDR1 and CDR2 (germline): MGHRA, YSYEKL. The V and J ends lost 0 bases and 3 bases respectively, with 5 bases between them. This CDR3 spans 13 amino acids. The DNA for the CDR3 is TGCGCCAGCAGCCAAGATTCGTACTATGGCTACACCTTC. It specifies CASSQDSYYGYTF.

This chain links TRBV30 with TRBJ2-7, with 7 bases that match TRBD1. In germline, CDR1 is GTSNPN, CDR2 SVGIG (reference sequence). The ends lost 2 bases at V and 3 bases at J; junction bases unmatched: 7. The CDR3 runs 14 residues. CDR3: CAWSSGTVHYEQYF. As DNA, the CDR3 is TGTGCCTGGAGTTCCGGGACAGTACACTACGAGCAGTACTTC. The full variable domain, in which reference TRBV30 and TRBJ2-7 provide the parts outside the CDR3, is SQTIHQWPATLVQPVGSPLSLECTVEGTSNPNLYWYRQAAGRGLQLLFYSVGIGQISSEVPQNLSASRPQDRQFILSSKKLLLSDSGFYLCAWSSGTVHYEQYFGPGTRLTVT.

V and J are TRBV4-1 and TRBJ2-3, with 7 bases matching TRBD2. Per the germline V gene, CDR1 is MGHRA and CDR2 is YSYEKL. V dropped 4 bases and J dropped 2; count of bases not matched to a gene: 6. The CDR3 contains 15 residues. The CDR3 loop reads CASSPPSGNTDTQYF. The CDR3 nucleotides read TGCGCCAGCAGCCCCCCTAGCGGAAACACAGATACGCAGTATTTT.

The chain links TRBV23-1 to TRBJ1-6; D might be TRBD1 (5 bases). TRBV23-1 is sorted into the ORF group, with uncertain function. The CDR3 runs 15 residues. V was shortened by 4 bases and J by 7 bases, with 14 bases between the two germline ends. The CDR3 DNA sequence: TGCGCCAGCAGTCCGGGGGGGTATGAGAATTCACCCCTCCACTTT. Translating it yields CASSPGGYENSPLHF.

The chain carries TRBV4-2 and TRBJ1-2; D is possibly TRBD1 (5 bases). This CDR3 contains 15 residues. Germline V lookup: CDR1 LGHNA, CDR2 YNFKEQ. V was cut by 0 bases and J by 3 bases, with 11 bases left in between. The CDR3 region is CASSQDGAAHYGYTF. The CDR3 DNA reads as TGTGCCAGCAGCCAAGATGGGGCAGCCCACTATGGCTACACCTTC.

This sequence joins TRBV5-1 and TRBJ2-7; unclear D gene. Germline V gene lookup returns CDR1 SGHRS and CDR2 YFSETQ. Trimming took 3 bases from V and 2 from J, leaving 6 bases between them. The CDR3 spans 12 residues. In DNA form, the CDR3 reads TGCGCCAGCAGCTGGGATACCTACGAGCAGTACTTC. Amino acids: CASSWDTYEQYF.